Listed below are T cell receptor beta chains from one sample, sequenced in a study of Graves' ophthalmopathy and Graves' hyperthyroidism. In TCRdb, the multiplex PCR reads were re-called with MiXCR into one record per CDR3 protein. The table includes about 370,000 distinct CDR3 sequences, approximately 18% detected once. The sample consisted of peripheral blood. The receptors originated from an adult woman with stable Graves' hyperthyroidism. Each CDR3 is given with its conserved first and last residue. D genes are given only for firm matches. Expanded clones get a size class; other rows say once, few or many, or leave the size out.

V: TRBV18
size: many
D: -
J: TRBJ2-2
DNA: TGTGCCAGCTCACAGCCGGTCGGGGAGCTGTTTTTT
CDR3: CASSQPVGELFF

V: TRBV6-1
size: many
D: -
J: TRBJ2-7
DNA: TGTGCCAGCAGCCCTTACCCCAGGGGCGAGCAGTACTTC
CDR3: CASSPYPRGEQYF

V: TRBV30
size: -
D: TRBD1
J: TRBJ1-1
DNA: TGTGCCTGGTCAGACAGGGGAGACACTGAAGCTTTCTTT
CDR3: CAWSDRGDTEAFF

V: TRBV12-3/TRBV12-4
size: -
D: -
J: TRBJ1-5
DNA: TGTGCCAGCACCCCGGGGTGGGACGGAGGGATCCAGCCCCAGCATTTT
CDR3: CASTPGWDGGIQPQHF

V: TRBV27
size: many
D: -
J: TRBJ2-7
DNA: TGTGCCAGCAGTTTGGAACAAGACAGCTACGAGCAGTACTTC
CDR3: CASSLEQDSYEQYF

V: TRBV20-1
size: many
D: TRBD2
J: TRBJ2-2
DNA: TGCAGTGCTAGAGATTACGGACTAGCCCCCGGGGAGCTGTTTTTT
CDR3: CSARDYGLAPGELFF

V: TRBV6-5
size: -
D: -
J: TRBJ1-2
DNA: TGTGCCAGCAGTTACGGGAAAGGCTACACCTTC
CDR3: CASSYGKGYTF

V: TRBV25-1
size: -
D: TRBD1
J: TRBJ2-7
DNA: TGTGCCAGCAGAAGCGGACAGGGGTCCTACGAGCAGTACTTC
CDR3: CASRSGQGSYEQYF

V: TRBV24-1
size: many
D: -
J: TRBJ2-5
DNA: TGTGCCACCAGTGATCCGAAGGACCTCCCGGCGGAGACCCAGTACTTC
CDR3: CATSDPKDLPAETQYF

V: TRBV29-1
size: -
D: TRBD1
J: TRBJ2-7
DNA: TGCAGCGTTGAAATTCGGGACAGGGGGCCCTACGAGCAGTACTTC
CDR3: CSVEIRDRGPYEQYF

V: TRBV4-1
size: many
D: TRBD1
J: TRBJ1-5
DNA: TGCGCCAGCAGCCCCAGGGGGTTCGGCGGTTTTCAGCCCCAGCATTTT
CDR3: CASSPRGFGGFQPQHF

V: TRBV20-1
size: few
D: -
J: TRBJ2-7
DNA: TGCAGTGCTAGAGATCCTACGACAGGCGACTACGAGCAGTACTTC
CDR3: CSARDPTTGDYEQYF

V: TRBV29-1
size: many
D: -
J: TRBJ2-7
DNA: TGCAGCGTAATATTTAGTTCCGACGAGCAGTACTTC
CDR3: CSVIFSSDEQYF

V: TRBV20-1
size: many
D: TRBD2
J: TRBJ2-7
DNA: TGCAGTGCTACCCGACTAGCGGGCTCCTACGAGCAGTACTTC
CDR3: CSATRLAGSYEQYF

V: TRBV20-1
size: -
D: -
J: TRBJ1-5
DNA: TGCAGTGCTAGAGATATCCCCAATCAGCCTCAGCATTTT
CDR3: CSARDIPNQPQHF

V: TRBV12-3/TRBV12-4
size: once
D: TRBD1
J: TRBJ1-2
DNA: TGTGCCAGCAGTCATACCGGGACAGGTTCCTATGGCTACACCTTC
CDR3: CASSHTGTGSYGYTF

V: TRBV7-2
size: many
D: -
J: TRBJ1-1
DNA: TGTGCCAGCAGCTTTCAGGGGCCCACTGAAGCTTTCTTT
CDR3: CASSFQGPTEAFF

V: TRBV6-2/TRBV6-3
size: many
D: TRBD1
J: TRBJ2-7
DNA: TGTGCCAGCAACGCCGGGACAGAAGGGGTCTACGAGCAGTACTTC
CDR3: CASNAGTEGVYEQYF

V: TRBV5-8
size: many
D: -
J: TRBJ2-7
DNA: TGTGCCAGCAGCTTGACGACAGACTCCTACGAGCAGTACTTC
CDR3: CASSLTTDSYEQYF

V: TRBV6-1
size: many
D: -
J: TRBJ2-5
DNA: TGTGCCAGCAGACCGGGACAAGGACTGGAGACCCAGTACTTC
CDR3: CASRPGQGLETQYF

V: TRBV10-3
size: many
D: TRBD1
J: TRBJ1-3
DNA: TGTGCCATCAGTGAGAACAGGGGGCCAGGAAACACCATATATTTT
CDR3: CAISENRGPGNTIYF

V: TRBV5-1
size: many
D: -
J: TRBJ2-7
DNA: TGCGCCAGCAGCCCATCTTCAGATCCCGTGGTTTACGAGCAGTACTTC
CDR3: CASSPSSDPVVYEQYF

V: TRBV7-9
size: -
D: -
J: TRBJ2-7
DNA: TGTGCCAGCAGCGCCCCGGGACTCCAGTACTTC
CDR3: CASSAPGLQYF

V: TRBV19
size: many
D: -
J: TRBJ2-7
DNA: TGTGCCAGTAGTATGGTTGGAACAGGGACCAACTCCTACGAGCAGTACTTC
CDR3: CASSMVGTGTNSYEQYF

V: TRBV4-2
size: -
D: -
J: TRBJ1-1
DNA: TGTGCCAGCAGCCAAGTGGGAGGCACTGAAGCTTTCTTT
CDR3: CASSQVGGTEAFF

V: TRBV13
size: many
D: -
J: TRBJ1-1
DNA: TGTGCCAGCAGCCTATTAACAGGGAGAAACACTGAAGCTTTCTTT
CDR3: CASSLLTGRNTEAFF

V: TRBV5-1
size: few
D: TRBD1
J: TRBJ1-6
DNA: TGCGCCAGCAGCTCCGACAGGGGTACACCCCTCCACTTT
CDR3: CASSSDRGTPLHF

V: TRBV12-5
size: -
D: -
J: TRBJ2-7
DNA: TGTGCTAGTGGTTCCCGACGGTGGGCCAGCGAGAGCTCCTACGAGCAGTACTTC
CDR3: CASGSRRWASESSYEQYF

V: TRBV4-1
size: many
D: -
J: TRBJ2-5
DNA: TGCGCCAGCAGCTCACTTCTGGGGGCGCGTGGTCAAGAGACCCAGTACTTC
CDR3: CASSSLLGARGQETQYF

V: TRBV28
size: many
D: -
J: TRBJ2-4
DNA: TGTGCCAGCGGATGGCAGGGGATAAACATTCAGTACTTC
CDR3: CASGWQGINIQYF

V: TRBV6-1
size: -
D: -
J: TRBJ1-1
DNA: TGTGCCAGCACAAGGGCCAGTGAAGCTTTCTTT
CDR3: CASTRASEAFF

V: TRBV6-2/TRBV6-3
size: many
D: -
J: TRBJ2-5
DNA: TGTGCCAGCAGGTTCGGGGGCTGGGAGACCCAGTACTTC
CDR3: CASRFGGWETQYF

V: TRBV5-1
size: many
D: -
J: TRBJ1-2
DNA: TGCGCCAGCAGCTTGGAACAGCCATCGAATGGCTACACCTTC
CDR3: CASSLEQPSNGYTF

V: TRBV6-5
size: many
D: TRBD1
J: TRBJ2-7
DNA: TGTGCCAGCAGGTTGGACAGGGACTCCTACGAGCAGTACTTC
CDR3: CASRLDRDSYEQYF